The TCR beta chain described here comes from a study of T cell responses to AZD1222 COVID-19 vaccine. Findings and limits, study-wide: White British people made up most donors, females outnumbered males, and clonal diversity was possibly underestimated. Seropositive status at baseline applied to only five or six AZD1222 recipients. The span of vaccine-associated CD4 TCRs extended across spike, with dominance at 160-218 and 743-854.

The CDR3 has 14 amino acids. Germline V gives CDR1 SGHAT, CDR2 FQNNGV. Trimming cost V 1 base and J 4 bases, with 10 bases left between them. Clones were read by immunoSEQ multiplex PCR, and TCRdb kept only the in-frame ones, dropping some. The sample records approximately 140,000 clones, 90% to 95% being singletons. This clone appeared a few times. What it binds is unknown. The TCR originated in an adult in good health. The rearrangement joins TRBV11-2 to TRBJ1-1; a weak D match, TRBD1 (5 bases). The source was peripheral blood, collected on day 0 of AZD1222 vaccination. CDR3 nucleotide sequence: TGTGCCAGCAGCTTAGTCGCAGGGTCCACTGAAGCTTTCTTT. It specifies CASSLVAGSTEAFF.